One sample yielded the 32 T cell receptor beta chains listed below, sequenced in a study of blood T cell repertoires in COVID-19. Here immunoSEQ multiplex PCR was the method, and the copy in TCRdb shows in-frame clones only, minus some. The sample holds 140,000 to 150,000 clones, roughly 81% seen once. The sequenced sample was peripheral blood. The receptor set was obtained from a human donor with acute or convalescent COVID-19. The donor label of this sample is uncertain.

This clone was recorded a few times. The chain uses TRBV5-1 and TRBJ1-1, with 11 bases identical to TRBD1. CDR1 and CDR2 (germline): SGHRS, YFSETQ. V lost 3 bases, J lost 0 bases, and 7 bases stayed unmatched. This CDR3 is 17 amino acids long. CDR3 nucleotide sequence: TGCGCCAGCAGCTACGGACAGGGGGCCTTCATGAACACTGAAGCTTTCTTT. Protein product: CASSYGQGAFMNTEAFF.

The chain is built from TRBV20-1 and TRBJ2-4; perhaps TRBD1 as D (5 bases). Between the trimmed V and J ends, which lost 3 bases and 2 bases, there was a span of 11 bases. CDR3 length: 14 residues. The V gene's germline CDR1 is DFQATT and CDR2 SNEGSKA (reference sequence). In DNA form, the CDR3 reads TGCAGTGCTAGTGGGCAGGGCACCAAAAACATTCAGTACTTC. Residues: CSASGQGTKNIQYF.

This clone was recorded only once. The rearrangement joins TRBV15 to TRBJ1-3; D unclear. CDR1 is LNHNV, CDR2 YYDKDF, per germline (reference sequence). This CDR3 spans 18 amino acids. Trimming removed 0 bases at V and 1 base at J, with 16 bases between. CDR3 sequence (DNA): TGTGCCACCAGCAGAGAACGATTGCATCTGACTTCTGGAAACACCATATATTTT. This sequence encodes CATSRERLHLTSGNTIYF.

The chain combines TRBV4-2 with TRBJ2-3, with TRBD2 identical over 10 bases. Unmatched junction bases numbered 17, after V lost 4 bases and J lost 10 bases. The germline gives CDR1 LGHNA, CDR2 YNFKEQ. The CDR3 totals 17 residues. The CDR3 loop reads CASSLYESGGAAPAQYF. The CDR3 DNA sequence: TGTGCCAGCAGCCTCTACGAGAGCGGGGGGGCCGCACCGGCGCAGTATTTT.

CDR3 sequence (DNA): TGTGCCAGCAGCACGTACGCCCGACCGGGCACTGAAGCTTTCTTT. It translates to CASSTYARPGTEAFF. The chain is built from TRBV5-8 and TRBJ1-1; unclear D gene. Germline-derived CDR1 and CDR2 are SGHTS and YDEGEE. The CDR3 has 15 residues. Between the trimmed V and J ends, which lost 4 bases and 4 bases, there was a span of 17 bases.

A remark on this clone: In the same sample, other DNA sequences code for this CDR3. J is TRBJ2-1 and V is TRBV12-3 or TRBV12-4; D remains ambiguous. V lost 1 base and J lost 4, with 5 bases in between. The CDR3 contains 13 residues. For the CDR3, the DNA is TGTGCCAGCAGTTTAGACAGTTACAATGAGCAGTTCTTC. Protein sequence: CASSLDSYNEQFF.

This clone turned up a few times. CDR3 bases: TGTGCCAGCAGTTGGACTTCTACGGAGCAGTACTTC. Amino acids: CASSWTSTEQYF. This chain joins TRBV2 and TRBJ2-7; perhaps TRBD2 as D (5 bases). The CDR3 contains 12 residues. The germline CDR1 and CDR2 sequences are SNHLY and FYNNEI. Trimming stripped 5 bases from V and 7 bases from J, with 12 bases between.

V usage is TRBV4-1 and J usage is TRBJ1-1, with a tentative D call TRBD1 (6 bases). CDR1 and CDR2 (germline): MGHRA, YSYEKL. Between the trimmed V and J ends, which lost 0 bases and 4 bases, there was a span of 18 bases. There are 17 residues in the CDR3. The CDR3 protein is CASSQDLGAWIGTEAFF. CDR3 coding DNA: TGCGCCAGCAGCCAAGATCTGGGGGCTTGGATTGGCACTGAAGCTTTCTTT.

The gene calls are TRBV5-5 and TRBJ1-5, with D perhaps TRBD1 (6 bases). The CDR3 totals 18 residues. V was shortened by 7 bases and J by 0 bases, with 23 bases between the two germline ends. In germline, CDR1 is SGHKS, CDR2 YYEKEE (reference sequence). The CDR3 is CASALEDAGDYSNQPQHF. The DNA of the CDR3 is TGTGCCAGCGCGCTTGAAGACGCAGGGGATTATAGCAATCAGCCCCAGCATTTT.

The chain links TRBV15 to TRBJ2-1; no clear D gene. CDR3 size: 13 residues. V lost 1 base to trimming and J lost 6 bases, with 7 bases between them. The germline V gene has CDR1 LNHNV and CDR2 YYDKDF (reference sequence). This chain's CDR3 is CATSRARLNEQFF. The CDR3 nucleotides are TGTGCCACCAGCAGAGCAAGACTCAATGAGCAGTTCTTC.

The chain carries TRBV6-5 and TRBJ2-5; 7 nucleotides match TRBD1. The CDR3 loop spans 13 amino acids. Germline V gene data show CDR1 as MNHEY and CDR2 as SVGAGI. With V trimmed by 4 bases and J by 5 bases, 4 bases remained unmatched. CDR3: CASSLGGRETQYF. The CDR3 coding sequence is TGTGCCAGCAGTTTAGGGGGCCGGGAGACCCAGTACTTC.

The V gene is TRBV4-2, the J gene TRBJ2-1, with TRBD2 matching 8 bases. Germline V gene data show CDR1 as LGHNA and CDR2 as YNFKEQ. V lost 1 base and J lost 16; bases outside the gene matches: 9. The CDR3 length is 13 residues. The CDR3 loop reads CASSQGGGGRFFF. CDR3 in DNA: TGTGCCAGCAGCCAAGGGGGCGGGGGGCGGTTTTTCTTC.

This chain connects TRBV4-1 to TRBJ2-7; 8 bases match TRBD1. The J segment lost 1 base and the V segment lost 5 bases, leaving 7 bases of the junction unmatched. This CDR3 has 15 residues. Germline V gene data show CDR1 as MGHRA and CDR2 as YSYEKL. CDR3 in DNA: TGCGCCAGCAGCAGCCAGGGGGCCCCATCCTACGAGCAGTACTTC. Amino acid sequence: CASSSQGAPSYEQYF.

In DNA, the CDR3 is TGTGCCCTAAGGACAGGGACATATAGCAATCAGCCCCAGCATTTT. Its translation: CALRTGTYSNQPQHF. The chain uses TRBV30 and TRBJ1-5; 8 bases are a match to TRBD1. CDR1 is GTSNPN, CDR2 SVGIG, per germline (reference sequence). V trimming: 8 bases; J trimming: 0 bases; junction bases outside the gene matches: 9. The CDR3 sequence is 15 residues long.

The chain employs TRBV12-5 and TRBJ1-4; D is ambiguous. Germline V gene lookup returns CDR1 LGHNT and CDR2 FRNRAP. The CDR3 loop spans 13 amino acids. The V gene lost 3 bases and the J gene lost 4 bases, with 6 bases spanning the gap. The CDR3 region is CASGFGSNEKLFF. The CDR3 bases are TGTGCTAGTGGTTTCGGGAGTAATGAAAAACTGTTTTTT.

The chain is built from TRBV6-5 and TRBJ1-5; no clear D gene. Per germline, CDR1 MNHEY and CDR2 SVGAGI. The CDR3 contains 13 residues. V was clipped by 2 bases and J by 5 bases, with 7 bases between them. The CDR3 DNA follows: TGTGCCAGCAGTTACGGAGAGTATCAGCCCCAGCATTTT. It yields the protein CASSYGEYQPQHF.

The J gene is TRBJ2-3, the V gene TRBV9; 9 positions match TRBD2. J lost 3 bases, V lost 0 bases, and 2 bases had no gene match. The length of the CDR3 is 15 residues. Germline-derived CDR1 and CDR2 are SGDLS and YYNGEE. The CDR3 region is CASSVGTSATDTQYF. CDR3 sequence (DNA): TGTGCCAGCAGCGTAGGGACTAGCGCTACAGATACGCAGTATTTT.

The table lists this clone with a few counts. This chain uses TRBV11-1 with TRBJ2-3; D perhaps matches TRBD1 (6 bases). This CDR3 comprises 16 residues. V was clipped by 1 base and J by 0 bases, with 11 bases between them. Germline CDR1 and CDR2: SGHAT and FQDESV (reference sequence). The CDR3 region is CASSLEDRISTDTQYF. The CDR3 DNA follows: TGTGCCAGCAGCTTAGAAGACAGGATTAGCACAGATACGCAGTATTTT.

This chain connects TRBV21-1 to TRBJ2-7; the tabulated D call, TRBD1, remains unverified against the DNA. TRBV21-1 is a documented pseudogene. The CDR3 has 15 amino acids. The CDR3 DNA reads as TGTGCCAGCAGCAAAGTGGGGACAGGGGTATACGAGCAGTACGTC. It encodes CASSKVGTGVYEQYV.

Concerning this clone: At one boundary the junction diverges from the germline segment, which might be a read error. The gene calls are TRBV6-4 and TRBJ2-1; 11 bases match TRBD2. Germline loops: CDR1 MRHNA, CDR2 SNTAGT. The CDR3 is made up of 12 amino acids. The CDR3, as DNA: TGTGCCAGCAGCCCCCTAGCGGGGGGCGAGGTCTTC. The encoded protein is CASSPLAGGEVF.

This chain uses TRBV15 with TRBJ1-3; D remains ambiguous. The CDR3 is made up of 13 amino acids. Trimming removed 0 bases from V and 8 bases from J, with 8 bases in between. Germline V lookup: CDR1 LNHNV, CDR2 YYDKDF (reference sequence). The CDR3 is CATSRDSGDTIYF. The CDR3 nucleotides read TGTGCCACCAGCAGAGATTCCGGAGACACCATATATTTT.

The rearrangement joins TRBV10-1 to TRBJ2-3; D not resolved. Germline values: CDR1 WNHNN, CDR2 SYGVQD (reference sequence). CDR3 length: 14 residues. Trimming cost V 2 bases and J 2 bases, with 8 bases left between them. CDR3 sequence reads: CASSERLFTDTQYF. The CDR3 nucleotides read TGCGCCAGCAGTGAGAGACTGTTCACAGATACGCAGTATTTT.

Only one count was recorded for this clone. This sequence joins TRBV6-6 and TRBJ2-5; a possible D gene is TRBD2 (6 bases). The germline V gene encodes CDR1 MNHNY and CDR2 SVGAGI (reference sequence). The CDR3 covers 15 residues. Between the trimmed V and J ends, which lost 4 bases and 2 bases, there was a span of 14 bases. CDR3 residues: CASSLTGTLQETQYF. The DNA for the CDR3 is TGTGCCAGCAGTTTAACTGGGACTTTACAAGAGACCCAGTACTTC.

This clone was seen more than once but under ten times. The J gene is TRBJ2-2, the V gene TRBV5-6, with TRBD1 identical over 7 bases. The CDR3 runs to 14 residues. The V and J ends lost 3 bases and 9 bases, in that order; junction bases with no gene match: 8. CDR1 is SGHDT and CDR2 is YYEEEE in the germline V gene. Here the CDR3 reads CASSYLDRPWELFF. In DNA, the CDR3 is TGTGCCAGCAGCTATCTGGACAGGCCCTGGGAGCTGTTTTTT.

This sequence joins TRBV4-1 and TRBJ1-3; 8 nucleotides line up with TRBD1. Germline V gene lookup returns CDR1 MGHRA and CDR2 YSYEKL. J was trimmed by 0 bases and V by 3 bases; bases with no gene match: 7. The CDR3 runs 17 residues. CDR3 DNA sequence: TGCGCCAGCAGCCATGGACAGGGCCCTTTCTCTGGAAACACCATATATTTT. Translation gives CASSHGQGPFSGNTIYF.

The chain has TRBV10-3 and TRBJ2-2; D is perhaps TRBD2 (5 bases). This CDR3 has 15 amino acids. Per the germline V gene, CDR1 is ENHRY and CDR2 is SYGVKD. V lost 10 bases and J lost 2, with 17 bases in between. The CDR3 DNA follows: TGTGCCACCAAAGGTATCTGGACTAACACCGGGGAGCTGTTTTTT. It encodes CATKGIWTNTGELFF.

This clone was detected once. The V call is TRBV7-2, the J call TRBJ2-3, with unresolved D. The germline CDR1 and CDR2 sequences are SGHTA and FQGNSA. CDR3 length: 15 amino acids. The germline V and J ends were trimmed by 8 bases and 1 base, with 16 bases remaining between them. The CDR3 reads CASVRWAAGTDTQYF. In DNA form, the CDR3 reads TGTGCCAGCGTCCGCTGGGCTGCCGGCACAGATACGCAGTATTTT.

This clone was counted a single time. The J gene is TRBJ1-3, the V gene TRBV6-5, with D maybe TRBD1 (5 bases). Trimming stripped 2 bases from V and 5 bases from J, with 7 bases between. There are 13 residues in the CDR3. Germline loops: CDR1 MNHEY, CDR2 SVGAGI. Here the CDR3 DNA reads TGTGCCAGCAGTTACGACAGTAGAAACACCATATATTTT. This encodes CASSYDSRNTIYF.

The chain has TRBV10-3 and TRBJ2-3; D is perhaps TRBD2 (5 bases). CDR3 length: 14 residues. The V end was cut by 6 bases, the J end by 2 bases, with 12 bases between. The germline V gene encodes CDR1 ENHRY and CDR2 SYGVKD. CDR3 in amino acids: CAIRSFGDTDTQYF. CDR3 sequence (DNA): TGTGCCATCAGATCCTTCGGGGACACAGATACGCAGTATTTT.

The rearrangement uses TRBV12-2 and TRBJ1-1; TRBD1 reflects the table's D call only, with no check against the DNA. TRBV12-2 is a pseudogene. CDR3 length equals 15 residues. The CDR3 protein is CASRLRRGQATEAFF. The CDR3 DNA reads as TGTGCAAGTCGCTTACGGAGGGGGCAGGCCACTGAAGCTTTCTTT.

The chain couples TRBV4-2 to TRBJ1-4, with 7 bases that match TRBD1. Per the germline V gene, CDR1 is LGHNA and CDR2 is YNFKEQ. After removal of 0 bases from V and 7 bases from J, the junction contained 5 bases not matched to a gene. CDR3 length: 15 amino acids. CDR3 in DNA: TGTGCCAGCAGCCAAGAGGGGACAGCGACTGAAAAACTGTTTTTT. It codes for CASSQEGTATEKLFF.

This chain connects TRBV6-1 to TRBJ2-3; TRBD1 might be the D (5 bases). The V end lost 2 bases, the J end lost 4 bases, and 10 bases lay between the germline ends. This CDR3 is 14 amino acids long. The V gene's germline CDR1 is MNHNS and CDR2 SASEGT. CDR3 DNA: TGTGCCAGCAGTGAAAAAGGGGTATCAGATACGCAGTATTTT. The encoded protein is CASSEKGVSDTQYF.